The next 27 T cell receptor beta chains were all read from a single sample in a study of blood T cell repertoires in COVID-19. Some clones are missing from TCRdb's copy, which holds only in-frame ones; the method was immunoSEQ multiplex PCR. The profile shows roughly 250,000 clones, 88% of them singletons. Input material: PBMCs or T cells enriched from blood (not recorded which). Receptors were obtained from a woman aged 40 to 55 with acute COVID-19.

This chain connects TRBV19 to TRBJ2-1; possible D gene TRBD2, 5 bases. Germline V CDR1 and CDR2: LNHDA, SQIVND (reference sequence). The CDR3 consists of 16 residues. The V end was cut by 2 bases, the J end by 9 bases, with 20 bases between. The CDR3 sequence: CASSIKIGRRRGEQFF. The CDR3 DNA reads TGTGCCAGTAGTATAAAAATTGGGCGAAGACGGGGTGAGCAGTTCTTC.

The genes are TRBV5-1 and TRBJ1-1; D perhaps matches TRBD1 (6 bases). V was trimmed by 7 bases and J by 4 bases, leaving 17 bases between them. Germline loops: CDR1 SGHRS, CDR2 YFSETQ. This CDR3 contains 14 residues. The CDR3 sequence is CASGTGTTSTEAFF. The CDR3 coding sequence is TGCGCCAGCGGGACCGGGACAACTTCCACTGAAGCTTTCTTT. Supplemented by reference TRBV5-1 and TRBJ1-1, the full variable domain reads KAGVTQTPRYLIKTRGQQVTLSCSPISGHRSVSWYQQTPGQGLQFLFEYFSETQRNKGNFPGRFSGRQFSNSRSEMNVSTLELGDSALYLCASGTGTTSTEAFFGQGTRLTVV.

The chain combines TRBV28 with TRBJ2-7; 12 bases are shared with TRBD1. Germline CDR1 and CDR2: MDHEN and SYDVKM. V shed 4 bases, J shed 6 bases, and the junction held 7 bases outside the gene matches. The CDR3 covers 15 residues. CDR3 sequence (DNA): TGTGCCAGCAGTTCCTCGGGACAGGGGGCCCTCGAGCAGTACGTC. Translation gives CASSSSGQGALEQYV.

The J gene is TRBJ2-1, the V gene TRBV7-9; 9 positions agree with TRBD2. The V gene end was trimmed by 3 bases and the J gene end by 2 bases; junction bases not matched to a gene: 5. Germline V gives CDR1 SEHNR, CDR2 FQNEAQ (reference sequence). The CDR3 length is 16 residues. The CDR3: CASSFLAGYTYNEQFF. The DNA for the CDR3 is TGTGCCAGCAGCTTCCTAGCGGGGTACACCTACAATGAGCAGTTCTTC.

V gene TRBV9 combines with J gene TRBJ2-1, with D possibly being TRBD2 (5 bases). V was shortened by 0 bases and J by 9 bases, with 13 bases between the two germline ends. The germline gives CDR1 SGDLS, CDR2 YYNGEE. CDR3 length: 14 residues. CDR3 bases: TGTGCCAGCAGCGTAGCTGCAGAGGGCGGTGAGCAGTTCTTC. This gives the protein CASSVAAEGGEQFF.

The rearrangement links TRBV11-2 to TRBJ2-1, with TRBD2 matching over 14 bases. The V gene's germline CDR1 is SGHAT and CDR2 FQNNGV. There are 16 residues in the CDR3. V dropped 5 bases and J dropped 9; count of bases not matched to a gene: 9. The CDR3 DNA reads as TGTGCCAGCAGCAGAGCCGGGACTAGCGGGAGTTCTGAGCAGTTCTTC. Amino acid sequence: CASSRAGTSGSSEQFF. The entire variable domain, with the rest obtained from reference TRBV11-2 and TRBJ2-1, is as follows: EAGVAQSPRYKIIEKRQSVAFWCNPISGHATLYWYQQILGQGPKLLIQFQNNGVVDDSQLPKDRFSAERLKGVDSTLKIQPAKLEDSAVYLCASSRAGTSGSSEQFFGPGTRLTVL.

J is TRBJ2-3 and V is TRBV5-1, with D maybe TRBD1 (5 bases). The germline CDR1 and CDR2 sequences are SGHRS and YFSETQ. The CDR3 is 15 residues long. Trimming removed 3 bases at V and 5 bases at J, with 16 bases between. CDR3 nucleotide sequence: TGCGCCAGCAGCTCGGTAGGGGAAGTCGAAGATACGCAGTATTTT. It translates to CASSSVGEVEDTQYF.

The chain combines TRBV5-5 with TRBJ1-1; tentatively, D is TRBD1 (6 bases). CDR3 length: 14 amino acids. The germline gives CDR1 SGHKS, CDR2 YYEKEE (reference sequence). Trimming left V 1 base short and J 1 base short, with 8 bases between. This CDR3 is CASSLTGTNTEAFF. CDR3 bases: TGTGCCAGCAGCTTGACAGGGACGAACACTGAAGCTTTCTTT.

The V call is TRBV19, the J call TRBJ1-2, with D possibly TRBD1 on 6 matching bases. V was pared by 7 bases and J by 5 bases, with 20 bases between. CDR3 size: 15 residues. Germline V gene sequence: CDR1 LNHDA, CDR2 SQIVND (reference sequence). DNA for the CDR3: TGTGCCAGTACCCAAGCGACAGGCTTTCTTTATGGCTACACCTTC. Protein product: CASTQATGFLYGYTF.

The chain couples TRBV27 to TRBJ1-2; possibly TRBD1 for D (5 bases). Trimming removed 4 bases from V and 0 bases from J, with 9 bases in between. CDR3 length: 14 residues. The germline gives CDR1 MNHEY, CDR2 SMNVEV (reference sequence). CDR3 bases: TGTGCCAGCAGTTCAGGGTTCGCTAACTATGGCTACACCTTC. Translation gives CASSSGFANYGYTF.

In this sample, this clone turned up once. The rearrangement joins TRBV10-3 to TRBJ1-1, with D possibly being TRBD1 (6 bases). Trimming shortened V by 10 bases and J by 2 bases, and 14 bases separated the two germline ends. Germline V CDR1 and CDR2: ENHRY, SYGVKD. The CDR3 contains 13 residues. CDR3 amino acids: CATRDRSNTEAFF. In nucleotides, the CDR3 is TGTGCCACTAGAGACAGGTCTAACACTGAAGCTTTCTTT.

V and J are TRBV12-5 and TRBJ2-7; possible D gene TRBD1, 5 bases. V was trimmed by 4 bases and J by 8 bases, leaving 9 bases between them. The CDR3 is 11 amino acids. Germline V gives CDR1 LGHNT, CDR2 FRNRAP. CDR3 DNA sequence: TGTGCTAGTGGTTATGACAGCAAGCAGTACTTC. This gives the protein CASGYDSKQYF. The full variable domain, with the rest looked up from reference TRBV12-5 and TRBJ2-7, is DARVTQTPRHKVTEMGQEVTMRCQPILGHNTVFWYRQTMMQGLELLAYFRNRAPLDDSGMPKDRFSAEMPDATLATLKIQPSEPRDSAVYFCASGYDSKQYFGPGTRLTVT.

CDR3 residues: CASTGGSNYGYTF. CDR3 nucleotide sequence: TGCGCCAGCACGGGAGGATCGAACTATGGCTACACCTTC. This chain uses TRBV5-1 with TRBJ1-2; D is unclear. Germline V CDR1 and CDR2: SGHRS, YFSETQ. Between the trimmed V and J ends, which lost 6 bases and 2 bases, there was a span of 11 bases. The CDR3 is made up of 13 amino acids.

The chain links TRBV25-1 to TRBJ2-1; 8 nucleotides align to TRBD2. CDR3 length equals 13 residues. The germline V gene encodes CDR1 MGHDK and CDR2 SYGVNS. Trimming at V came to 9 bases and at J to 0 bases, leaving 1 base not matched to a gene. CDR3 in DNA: TGTGCCAGTAGCGGGGTCTCCTACAATGAGCAGTTCTTC. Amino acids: CASSGVSYNEQFF.

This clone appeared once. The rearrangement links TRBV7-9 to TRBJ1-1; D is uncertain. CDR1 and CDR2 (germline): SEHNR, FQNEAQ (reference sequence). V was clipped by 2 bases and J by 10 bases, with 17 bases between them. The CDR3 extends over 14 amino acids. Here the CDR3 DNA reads TGTGCCAGCAGCTTATCGCAGGCTTCCTATCGAGCTTTCTTT. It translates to CASSLSQASYRAFF.

The CDR3 nucleotides are TGTGCCAGCAGCAGCCCCCGGACAGGCCAACAGCGCCAAGAGACCCAGTACTTC. Amino acids: CASSSPRTGQQRQETQYF. This sequence joins TRBV7-2 and TRBJ2-5; 7 nucleotides match TRBD1. The CDR3 loop spans 18 amino acids. V gave up 5 bases and J gave up 1 base; unmatched junction bases: 16. CDR1 is SGHTA, CDR2 FQGNSA, per germline.

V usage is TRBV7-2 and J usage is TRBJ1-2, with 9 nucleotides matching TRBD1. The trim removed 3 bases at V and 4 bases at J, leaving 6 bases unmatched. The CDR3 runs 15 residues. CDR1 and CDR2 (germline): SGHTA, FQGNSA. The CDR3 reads CASSFDPGQGYGYTF. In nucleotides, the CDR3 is TGTGCCAGCAGCTTCGATCCGGGACAGGGCTATGGCTACACCTTC.

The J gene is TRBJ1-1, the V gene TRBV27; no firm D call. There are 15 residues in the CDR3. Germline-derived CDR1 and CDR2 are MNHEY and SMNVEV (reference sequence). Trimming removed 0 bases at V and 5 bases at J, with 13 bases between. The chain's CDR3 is CASSLSVGRGTEAFF. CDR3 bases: TGTGCCAGCAGTTTATCGGTAGGCAGAGGGACTGAAGCTTTCTTT.

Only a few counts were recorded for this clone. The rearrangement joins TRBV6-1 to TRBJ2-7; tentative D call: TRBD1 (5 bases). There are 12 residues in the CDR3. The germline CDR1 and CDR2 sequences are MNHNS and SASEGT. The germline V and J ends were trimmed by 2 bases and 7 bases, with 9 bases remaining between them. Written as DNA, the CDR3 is TGTGCCAGCAGTGAATCAGGGTGGGAGCAGTACGTC. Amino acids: CASSESGWEQYV.

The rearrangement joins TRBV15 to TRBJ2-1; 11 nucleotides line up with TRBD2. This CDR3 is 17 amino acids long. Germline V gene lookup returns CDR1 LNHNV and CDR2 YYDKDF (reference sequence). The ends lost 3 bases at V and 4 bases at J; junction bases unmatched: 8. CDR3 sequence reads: CATSRTLLAGVYNEQFF. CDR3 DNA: TGTGCCACCAGCAGGACCCTACTAGCGGGAGTTTACAATGAGCAGTTCTTC.

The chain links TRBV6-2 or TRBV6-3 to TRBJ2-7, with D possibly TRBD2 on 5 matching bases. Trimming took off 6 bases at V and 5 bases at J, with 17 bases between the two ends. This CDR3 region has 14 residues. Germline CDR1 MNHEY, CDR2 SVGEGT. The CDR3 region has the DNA TGTGCCAGCAGCAAAATGGACTGGACGGACGAGCAGTACGTC. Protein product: CASSKMDWTDEQYV.

CDR3 nucleotide sequence: TGTGCCAGCGCCACCGAACAGGACCCAGGACCGTGGGGCTACACCTTC. This codes for CASATEQDPGPWGYTF. This chain links TRBV28 with TRBJ1-2, with D tentatively TRBD1 (5 bases). The CDR3 is 16 amino acids. Germline V gene sequence: CDR1 MDHEN, CDR2 SYDVKM. V was shortened by 8 bases and J by 8 bases, with 27 bases between the two germline ends.

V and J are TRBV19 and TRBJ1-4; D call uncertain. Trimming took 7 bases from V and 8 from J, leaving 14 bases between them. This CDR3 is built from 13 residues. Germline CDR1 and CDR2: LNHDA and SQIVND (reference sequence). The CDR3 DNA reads TGTGCCAGTAAAGTGAAGGAGGGAGAAAAACTGTTTTTT. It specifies CASKVKEGEKLFF.

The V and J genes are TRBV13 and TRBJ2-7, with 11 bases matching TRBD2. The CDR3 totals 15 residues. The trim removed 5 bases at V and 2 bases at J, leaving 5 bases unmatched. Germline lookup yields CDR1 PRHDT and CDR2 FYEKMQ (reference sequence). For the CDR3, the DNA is TGTGCCAGCAGCAAGGGGACTAGCGGAGCCTACGAGCAGTACGTC. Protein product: CASSKGTSGAYEQYV.

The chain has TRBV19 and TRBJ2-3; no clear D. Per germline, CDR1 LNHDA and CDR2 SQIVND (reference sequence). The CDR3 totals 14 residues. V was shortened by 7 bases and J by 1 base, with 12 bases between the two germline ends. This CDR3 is CASTVSRGTDTQYF. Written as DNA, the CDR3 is TGTGCCAGTACAGTTAGCAGAGGCACAGATACGCAGTATTTT. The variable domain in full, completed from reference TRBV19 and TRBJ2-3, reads DGGITQSPKYLFRKEGQNVTLSCEQNLNHDAMYWYRQDPGQGLRLIYYSQIVNDFQKGDIAEGYSVSREKKESFPLTVTSAQKNPTAFYLCASTVSRGTDTQYFGPGTRLTVL.

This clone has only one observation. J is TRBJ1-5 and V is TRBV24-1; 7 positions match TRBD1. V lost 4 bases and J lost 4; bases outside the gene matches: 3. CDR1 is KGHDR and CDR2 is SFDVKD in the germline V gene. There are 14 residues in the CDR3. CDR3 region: CATSESGQNQPQHF. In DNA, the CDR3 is TGTGCCACCAGTGAGTCGGGACAGAATCAGCCCCAGCATTTT.

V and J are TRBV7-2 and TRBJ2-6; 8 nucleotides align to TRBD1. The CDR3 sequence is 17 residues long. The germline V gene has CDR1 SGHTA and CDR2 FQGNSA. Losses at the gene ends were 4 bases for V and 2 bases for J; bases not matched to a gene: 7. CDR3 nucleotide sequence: TGTGCCAGCAGCTCTCGATCACAGGGGGCTGGGGCCAACGTCCTGACTTTC. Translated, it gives CASSSRSQGAGANVLTF.